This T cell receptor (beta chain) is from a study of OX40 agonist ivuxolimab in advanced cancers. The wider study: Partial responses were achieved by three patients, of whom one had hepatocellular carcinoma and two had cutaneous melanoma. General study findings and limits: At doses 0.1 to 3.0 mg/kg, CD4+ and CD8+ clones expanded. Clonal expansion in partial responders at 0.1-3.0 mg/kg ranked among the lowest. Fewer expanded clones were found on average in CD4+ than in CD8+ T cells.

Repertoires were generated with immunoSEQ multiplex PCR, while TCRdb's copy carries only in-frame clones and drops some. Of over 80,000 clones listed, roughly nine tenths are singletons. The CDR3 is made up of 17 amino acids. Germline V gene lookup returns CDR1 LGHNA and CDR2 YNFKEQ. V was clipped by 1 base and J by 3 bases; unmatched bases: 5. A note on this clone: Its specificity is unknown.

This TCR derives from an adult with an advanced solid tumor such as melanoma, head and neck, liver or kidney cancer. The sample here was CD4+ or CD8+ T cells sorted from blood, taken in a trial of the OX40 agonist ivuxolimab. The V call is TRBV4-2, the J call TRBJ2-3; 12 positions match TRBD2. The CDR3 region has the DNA TGTGCCAGCAGCCAAGGGACTAGCGGGGCAGAAACAGATACGCAGTATTTT. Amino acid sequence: CASSQGTSGAETDTQYF.